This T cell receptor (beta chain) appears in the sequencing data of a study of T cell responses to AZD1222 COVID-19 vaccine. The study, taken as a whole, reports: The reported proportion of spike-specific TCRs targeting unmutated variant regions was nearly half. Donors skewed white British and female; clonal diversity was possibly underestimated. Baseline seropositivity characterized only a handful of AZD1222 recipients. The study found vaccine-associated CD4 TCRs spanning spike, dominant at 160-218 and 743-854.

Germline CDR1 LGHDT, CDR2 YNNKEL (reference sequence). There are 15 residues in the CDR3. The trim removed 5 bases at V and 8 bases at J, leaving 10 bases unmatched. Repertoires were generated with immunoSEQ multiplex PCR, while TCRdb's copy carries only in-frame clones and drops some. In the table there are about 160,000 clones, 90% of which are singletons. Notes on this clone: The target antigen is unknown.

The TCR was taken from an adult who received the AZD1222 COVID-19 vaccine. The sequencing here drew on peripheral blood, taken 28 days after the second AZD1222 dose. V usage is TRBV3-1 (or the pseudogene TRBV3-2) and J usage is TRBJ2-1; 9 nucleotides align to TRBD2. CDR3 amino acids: CASSLAGTSSHEQFF. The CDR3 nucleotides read TGTGCCAGCAGCTTGGCCGGGACTAGCTCCCATGAGCAGTTCTTC.